The TCR beta chain described here comes from a study of cytomegalovirus exposure and HLA in healthy donors. General observations from the study: In a later analysis, productive TCRs from donors in an Asian-associated ancestry cluster reportedly carried fewer N-insertions than the cohort mean. Researchers counted around 160 TCR beta chains as cytomegalovirus-associated.

A word on this clone: Its matching antigen is unknown. Other DNA sequences in the sample encode the same CDR3.

Deletions cut 0 bases from V and 1 base from J, with 9 bases between. Germline lookup yields CDR1 LGHNA and CDR2 YSLEER. The CDR3 has 15 amino acids. While unrecorded immune exposures were likely, the donors were nominally healthy when sampled. Amplification used 60 Vbeta primers and 13 Jbeta primers. Measured with immunoSEQ multiplex PCR; TCRdb has only the in-frame clones, and not every one. The table has tens of thousands of clones, over 75% seen once; the top ten hold about 4%. Sample: PBMCs. The chain has TRBV4-3 and TRBJ1-2; no clear D gene. This TCR derives from a man in his forties or fifties in good health and CMV-seronegative. CDR3 DNA sequence: TGCGCCAGCAGCCAAGATCGTGGCGGTAACTATGGCTACACCTTC. Translated: CASSQDRGGNYGYTF.